This T cell receptor beta chain was identified during a study of cytomegalovirus exposure and HLA in healthy donors. Sequenced by immunoSEQ multiplex PCR; TCRdb stores in-frame clones only, minus some. The repertoire holds over 200,000 clones, with around 87% as singletons. This CDR3 has 16 residues. Germline-derived CDR1 and CDR2 are LGHNA and YNFKEQ. V was clipped by 1 base and J by 6 bases; unmatched bases: 8. The J gene is TRBJ2-4, the V gene TRBV4-2, with 8 bases fitting TRBD2. What was sequenced was PBMCs. The TCR comes from a woman aged 18-30 years in good health and CMV-seronegative. The CDR3, as DNA: TGTGCCAGCAGCCAAGCCACGGGGGGGCCGGGAAACATTCAGTACTTC. It encodes CASSQATGGPGNIQYF.